This T cell receptor (beta chain) was retrieved from a study of response to subunit inactivated influenza vaccine. The CDR3 loop spans 16 amino acids. V lost 4 bases to trimming and J lost 8 bases; unmatched junction nucleotides: 6. CDR1 and CDR2 (germline): LGHDT, YNNKEL (reference sequence). TCRdb independently ran MiXCR on the RT-PCR reads; one entry per CDR3 protein. The table includes approximately 520,000 distinct CDR3 sequences, roughly 27% detected once. The TCR sequence derives from a middle-aged man who received an inactivated influenza vaccine. The chain employs TRBV3-1 and TRBJ2-1; 15 nucleotides agree with TRBD2. Sequenced material: CD4+ T cells sorted from PBMCs, taken roughly 5 days after vaccination. The CDR3 bases are TGTGCCAGCAGCCGGACTAGCGGGAGGGCCCAAGATGAGCAGTTCTTC. It specifies CASSRTSGRAQDEQFF.